This entry is about one T cell receptor (beta chain). The antigen is not known. RNA, once extracted, was reverse transcribed into cDNA for use as the sequencing template. Method: immunoSEQ multiplex PCR; TCRdb's copy keeps in-frame clones and lacks some. This table has about 180,000 clones, around 63% appearing once. From alopecia areata patients, lesional scalp punch biopsies and peripheral blood were collected. The data are from a study of CD8+ T cells in alopecia areata. For the study at large: The study gave tofacitinib for 6 to 18 months, then 6 months off drug. Study results and caveats: Scalp repertoires also include resident alphabeta T cells from normal skin.

The CDR3 sequence is 12 residues long. CDR1 SGHRS and CDR2 YFSETQ come from the germline V gene. Trimming removed 4 bases from V and 4 bases from J, with 9 bases in between. The receptor was derived from a human donor with alopecia areata. The chain carries TRBV5-1 and TRBJ2-7; maybe TRBD1 (6 bases). The source material was CD4+ T cells sorted from blood, sampled at week 0. The CDR3: CASSIQGYEQYF. CDR3 in DNA: TGCGCCAGCAGCATACAGGGTTACGAGCAGTACTTC.